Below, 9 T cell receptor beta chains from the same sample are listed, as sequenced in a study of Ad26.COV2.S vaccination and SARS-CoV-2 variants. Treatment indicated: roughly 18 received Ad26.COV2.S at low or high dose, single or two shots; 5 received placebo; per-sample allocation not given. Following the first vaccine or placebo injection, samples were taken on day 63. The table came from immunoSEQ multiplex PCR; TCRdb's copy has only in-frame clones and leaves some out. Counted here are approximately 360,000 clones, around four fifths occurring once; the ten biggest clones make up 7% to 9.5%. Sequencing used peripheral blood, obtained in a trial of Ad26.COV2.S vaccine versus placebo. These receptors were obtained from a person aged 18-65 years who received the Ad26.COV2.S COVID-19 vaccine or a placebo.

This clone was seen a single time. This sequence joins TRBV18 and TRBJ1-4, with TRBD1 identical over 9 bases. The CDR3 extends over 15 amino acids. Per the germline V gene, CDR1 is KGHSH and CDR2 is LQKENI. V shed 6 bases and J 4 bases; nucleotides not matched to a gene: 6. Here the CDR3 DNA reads TGTGCCAGCTCGCTCAACAGGGGGCTTAATGAAAAACTGTTTTTT. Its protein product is CASSLNRGLNEKLFF.

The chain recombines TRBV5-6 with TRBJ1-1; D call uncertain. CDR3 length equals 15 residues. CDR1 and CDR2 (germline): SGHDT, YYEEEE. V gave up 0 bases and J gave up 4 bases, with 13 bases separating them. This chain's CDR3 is CASSLDGQLGTEAFF. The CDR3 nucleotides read TGTGCCAGCAGCTTGGATGGGCAGTTGGGCACTGAAGCTTTCTTT.

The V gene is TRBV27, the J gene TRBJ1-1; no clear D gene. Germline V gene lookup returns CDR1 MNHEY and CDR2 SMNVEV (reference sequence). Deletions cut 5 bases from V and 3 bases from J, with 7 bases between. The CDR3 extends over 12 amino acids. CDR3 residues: CASSAFDTEAFF. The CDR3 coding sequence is TGTGCCAGCAGTGCTTTCGACACTGAAGCTTTCTTT.

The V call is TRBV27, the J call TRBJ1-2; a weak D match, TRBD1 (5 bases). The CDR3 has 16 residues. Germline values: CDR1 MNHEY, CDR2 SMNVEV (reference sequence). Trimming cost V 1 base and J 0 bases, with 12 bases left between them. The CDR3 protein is CASSLFRAGTNYGYTF. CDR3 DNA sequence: TGTGCCAGCAGTTTATTTCGGGCAGGGACTAACTATGGCTACACCTTC.

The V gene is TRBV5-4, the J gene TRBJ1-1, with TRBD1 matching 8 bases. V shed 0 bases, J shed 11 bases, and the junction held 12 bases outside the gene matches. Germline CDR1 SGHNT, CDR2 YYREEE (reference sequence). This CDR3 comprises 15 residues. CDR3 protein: CASSLGGQEGVRAFF. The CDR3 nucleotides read TGTGCCAGCAGCTTGGGGGGACAGGAGGGAGTAAGGGCTTTCTTT. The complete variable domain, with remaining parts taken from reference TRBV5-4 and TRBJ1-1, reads ETGVTQSPTHLIKTRGQQVTLRCSSQSGHNTVSWYQQALGQGPQFIFQYYREEENGRGNFPPRFSGLQFPNYSSELNVNALELDDSALYLCASSLGGQEGVRAFFGQGTRLTVV.

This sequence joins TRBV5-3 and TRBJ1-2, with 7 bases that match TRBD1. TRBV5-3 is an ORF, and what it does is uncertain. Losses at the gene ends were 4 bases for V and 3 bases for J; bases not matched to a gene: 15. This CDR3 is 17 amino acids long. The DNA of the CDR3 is TGTGCCAGAAGCCTAATCCCGGAACCGACAGGGTACTATGGCTACACCTTC. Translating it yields CARSLIPEPTGYYGYTF.

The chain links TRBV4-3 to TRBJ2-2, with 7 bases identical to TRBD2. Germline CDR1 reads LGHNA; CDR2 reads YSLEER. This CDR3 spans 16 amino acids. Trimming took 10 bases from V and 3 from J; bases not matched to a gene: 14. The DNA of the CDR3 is TGCGCCATCGTCTCAGGAAGGAGCGGGGACACCGGGGAGCTGTTTTTT. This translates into CAIVSGRSGDTGELFF.

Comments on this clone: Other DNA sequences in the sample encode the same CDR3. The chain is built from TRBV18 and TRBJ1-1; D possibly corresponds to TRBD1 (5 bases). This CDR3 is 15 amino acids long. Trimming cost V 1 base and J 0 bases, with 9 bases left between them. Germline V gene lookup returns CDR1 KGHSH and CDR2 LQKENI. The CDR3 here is CASSPLDSLNTEAFF. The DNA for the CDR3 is TGTGCCAGCTCACCACTCGACAGCCTGAACACTGAAGCTTTCTTT.

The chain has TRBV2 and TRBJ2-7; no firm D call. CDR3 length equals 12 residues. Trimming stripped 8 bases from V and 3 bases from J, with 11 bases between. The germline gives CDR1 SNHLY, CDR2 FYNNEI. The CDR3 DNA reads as TGTGCCAGCGAAGGGAATGGCTACGAGCAGTACTTC. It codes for CASEGNGYEQYF.